The entry below describes one T cell receptor beta chain. Its target is unknown. This record belongs to a study of cytomegalovirus exposure and HLA in healthy donors. Across the study: From some 190 million T cells, an earlier analysis saw 110 million or so unique TCR beta sequences.

13 Jbeta primers and 60 Vbeta primers were used for the PCR. Some clones are missing from TCRdb's copy, which holds only in-frame ones; the method was immunoSEQ multiplex PCR. Among 95,000 to 150,000 clones, 75% to 85% were seen once, and the ten largest hold roughly 4%. The CDR3 runs 10 residues. CDR1 SNHLY and CDR2 FYNNEI come from the germline V gene. Study results and caveats: Researchers reported in a later analysis that a missense DCLRE1C variant was tied to TCR beta V- and J-gene trimming.

Sequencing was performed on PBMCs. The gene calls are TRBV2 and TRBJ2-4; perhaps TRBD2 as D (6 bases). The origin of this receptor is a man aged 35 to 55 in good health and CMV-seronegative. The CDR3 protein is CASGENIQYF. The CDR3 nucleotides read TGTGCTTCGGGGGAAAACATTCAGTACTTC.